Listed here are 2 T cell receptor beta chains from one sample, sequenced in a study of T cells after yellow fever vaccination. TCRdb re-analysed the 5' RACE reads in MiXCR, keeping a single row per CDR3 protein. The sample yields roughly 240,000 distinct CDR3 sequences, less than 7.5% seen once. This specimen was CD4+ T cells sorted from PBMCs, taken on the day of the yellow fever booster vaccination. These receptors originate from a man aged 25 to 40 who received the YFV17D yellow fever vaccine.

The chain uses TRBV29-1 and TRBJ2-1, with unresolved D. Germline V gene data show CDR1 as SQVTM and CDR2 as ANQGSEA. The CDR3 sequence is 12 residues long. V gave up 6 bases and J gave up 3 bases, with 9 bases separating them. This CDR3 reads CSVALNYNEQFF. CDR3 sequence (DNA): TGCAGCGTCGCCCTAAACTACAATGAGCAGTTCTTC.

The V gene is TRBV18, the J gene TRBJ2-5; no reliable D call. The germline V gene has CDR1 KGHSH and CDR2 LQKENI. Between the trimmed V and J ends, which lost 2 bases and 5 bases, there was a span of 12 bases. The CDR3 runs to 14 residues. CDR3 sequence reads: CASSPISRTETQYF. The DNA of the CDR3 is TGTGCCAGCTCACCAATCTCGCGTACGGAGACCCAGTACTTC.